This passage covers 31 T cell receptor beta chains from one sample sequenced in a study of blood T cells in healthy people across ages. A second PCR of 7 to 11 cycles used a sample-barcoded 5' primer and a J-beta primer mix. MiXCR, run by TCRdb on the 5' RACE reads, gives a single entry per CDR3 protein. The data contain 590,000 or so distinct CDR3 sequences, under 30% of them singletons. The specimen sequenced was blood. Receptors originate from an elderly woman in good health.

The chain carries TRBV9 and TRBJ2-3; perhaps TRBD1 as D (7 bases). Germline V gives CDR1 SGDLS, CDR2 YYNGEE. This CDR3 has 16 residues. Trimming cost V 0 bases and J 0 bases, with 11 bases left between them. CDR3 region: CASSVAGGTSTDTQYF. The CDR3 DNA reads as TGTGCCAGCAGCGTAGCAGGGGGGACTAGCACAGATACGCAGTATTTT.

J is TRBJ2-1 and V is TRBV18; no definite D call. The CDR3 extends over 13 amino acids. From germline, CDR1 is KGHSH and CDR2 LQKENI. Deletions cut 7 bases from V and 5 bases from J, with 12 bases between. This CDR3 reads CASLLGRDNEQFF. CDR3 in DNA: TGTGCCAGCTTACTTGGACGGGACAATGAGCAGTTCTTC.

This clonotype was seen many times. This rearrangement joins TRBV12-5 to TRBJ2-5; D possibly corresponds to TRBD2 (7 bases). Germline lookup yields CDR1 LGHNT and CDR2 FRNRAP. The CDR3 spans 15 residues. Trimming took 4 bases from V and 4 from J, leaving 16 bases between them. CDR3 coding DNA: TGTGCTAGTGGTTCCTCCCGGGGGGCTGGAGAGACCCAGTACTTC. Amino acid sequence: CASGSSRGAGETQYF.

This sequence joins TRBV27 and TRBJ1-6, with D uncertain. Germline V gene data show CDR1 as MNHEY and CDR2 as SMNVEV (reference sequence). V dropped 3 bases and J dropped 3 bases, with 12 bases sitting between them. This CDR3 is built from 16 residues. The CDR3 region has the DNA TGTGCCAGCAGTTTGCTGACCGAGGTCTATAATTCACCCCTCCACTTT. Its translation: CASSLLTEVYNSPLHF.

This chain links TRBV20-1 with TRBJ2-3; D assignment may be TRBD1 or TRBD2 (5 bases each). Germline lookup yields CDR1 DFQATT and CDR2 SNEGSKA (reference sequence). CDR3 size: 14 residues. Trimming left V 4 bases short and J 6 bases short, with 17 bases between. The CDR3: CSANWDGAGDTQYF. CDR3 DNA sequence: TGCAGTGCTAATTGGGACGGGGCCGGTGATACGCAGTATTTT.

This rearrangement joins TRBV7-2 to TRBJ2-5, with D tentatively TRBD2 (6 bases). This CDR3 spans 18 amino acids. CDR1 is SGHTA, CDR2 FQGNSA, per germline. V was clipped by 1 base and J by 5 bases, with 23 bases between them. DNA for the CDR3: TGTGCCAGCAGCTTAGTCGGTCAGGGAGGTCCATCGTCGGAGACCCAGTACTTC. The encoded protein is CASSLVGQGGPSSETQYF.

Ten or more counts support this clonotype. This chain connects TRBV7-9 to TRBJ2-5, with 15 bases aligning to TRBD2. The CDR3 spans 17 residues. Germline lookup yields CDR1 SEHNR and CDR2 FQNEAQ (reference sequence). Losses at the gene ends were 3 bases for V and 2 bases for J; bases not matched to a gene: 4. The CDR3 loop is CASSFSGTSGGQETQYF. CDR3 nucleotide sequence: TGTGCCAGCAGCTTCTCCGGGACTAGCGGGGGGCAAGAGACCCAGTACTTC. The variable domain in full, with the rest retrieved from reference TRBV7-9 and TRBJ2-5, is DTGVSQNPRHKITKRGQNVTFRCDPISEHNRLYWYRQTLGQGPEFLTYFQNEAQLEKSRLLSDRFSAERPKGSFSTLEIQRTEQGDSAMYLCASSFSGTSGGQETQYFGPGTRLLVL.

This clonotype was seen many times. The chain uses TRBV7-9 and TRBJ1-6; possible D gene TRBD1, 6 bases. V lost 5 bases to trimming and J lost 8 bases, with 16 bases between them. The CDR3 runs to 15 residues. CDR1 is SEHNR and CDR2 is FQNEAQ in the germline V gene (reference sequence). This CDR3 is CASSPPGQGDSPLHF. CDR3 bases: TGTGCCAGCAGCCCTCCGGGACAAGGAGATTCACCCCTCCACTTT.

This clonotype was detected a few times. The rearrangement uses TRBV29-1 and TRBJ1-1, with TRBD1 matching over 7 bases. The CDR3 covers 13 residues. V dropped 4 bases and J dropped 5; count of bases not matched to a gene: 7. Germline loops: CDR1 SQVTM, CDR2 ANQGSEA. This CDR3 reads CSVVEGARTEAFF. The CDR3, as DNA: TGCAGCGTTGTAGAGGGGGCCAGGACTGAAGCTTTCTTT.

This clonotype was detected many times. The gene calls are TRBV2 and TRBJ2-7, with D hard to call. The V gene's germline CDR1 is SNHLY and CDR2 FYNNEI. The V gene lost 4 bases and the J gene lost 5 bases, with 12 bases spanning the gap. The CDR3 spans 13 residues. The CDR3: CASSVEVYDEQYF. CDR3 DNA: TGTGCCAGCAGTGTGGAAGTATACGACGAGCAGTACTTC.

This clonotype was detected many times. The chain joins TRBV7-2 to TRBJ2-5; 7 nucleotides line up with TRBD1. The CDR3 runs 15 residues. The germline V gene encodes CDR1 SGHTA and CDR2 FQGNSA. After removal of 1 base from V and 5 bases from J, the junction contained 7 bases not matched to a gene. DNA of the CDR3: TGTGCCAGCAGCTTAGACACAGGGGATAAGGAGACCCAGTACTTC. Amino acid sequence: CASSLDTGDKETQYF.

At least ten counts were recorded for this clonotype. The rearrangement links TRBV6-2 or TRBV6-3 to TRBJ2-1; 7 bases match TRBD1. The CDR3 loop spans 15 amino acids. The V gene's germline CDR1 is MNHEY and CDR2 SVGEGT. Unmatched junction bases numbered 5, after V lost 2 bases and J lost 4 bases. The CDR3: CASSYPKGQYNEQFF. CDR3 DNA sequence: TGTGCCAGCAGTTACCCTAAGGGACAGTACAATGAGCAGTTCTTC.

This clonotype has ten or more counts. The CDR3 region has the DNA TGTGCCAGCAGTCCTCGGGACAGGCCTGACAATGAGCAGTTCTTC. This gives the protein CASSPRDRPDNEQFF. The V and J genes are TRBV28 and TRBJ2-1; 8 nucleotides match TRBD1. V shed 5 bases, J shed 5 bases, and the junction held 8 bases outside the gene matches. Looked up from germline, CDR1 is MDHEN and CDR2 is SYDVKM. CDR3 length: 15 amino acids.

This clonotype was detected only a few times. The rearrangement joins TRBV20-1 to TRBJ2-5, with D perhaps TRBD1 (6 bases). Trimming removed 3 bases from V and 4 bases from J, with 9 bases in between. This CDR3 region has 12 residues. Germline V gene lookup returns CDR1 DFQATT and CDR2 SNEGSKA (reference sequence). The CDR3 is CSARGRGETQYF. CDR3 in DNA: TGCAGTGCTAGGGGCAGGGGAGAGACCCAGTACTTC.

The J gene is TRBJ1-1, the V gene TRBV7-2; D uncertain. The CDR3 loop spans 15 amino acids. Trimming cost V 1 base and J 1 base, with 10 bases left between them. The germline gives CDR1 SGHTA, CDR2 FQGNSA. This CDR3 is CASSLGLERNTEAFF. Written as DNA, the CDR3 is TGTGCCAGCAGCTTAGGTTTGGAGAGGAACACTGAAGCTTTCTTT.

The sample holds many counts of this clonotype. The CDR3 DNA follows: TGCGCCAGCAGCGCATCGGGACAGGGCTACGAGCAGTACTTC. Encoded protein: CASSASGQGYEQYF. J is TRBJ2-7 and V is TRBV5-1; 9 nucleotides align to TRBD1. The J segment lost 3 bases and the V segment lost 4 bases, leaving 5 bases of the junction unmatched. The CDR3 has 14 residues. Looked up from germline, CDR1 is SGHRS and CDR2 is YFSETQ.

The chain joins TRBV7-9 to TRBJ2-5; no firm D call. The length of the CDR3 is 13 residues. V gave up 4 bases and J gave up 5 bases, with 11 bases separating them. The germline gives CDR1 SEHNR, CDR2 FQNEAQ (reference sequence). This CDR3 reads CASSSWTRETQYF. DNA of the CDR3: TGTGCCAGCAGCTCATGGACGAGGGAGACCCAGTACTTC.

The chain is built from TRBV7-2 and TRBJ2-5; perhaps TRBD1 as D (6 bases). Germline CDR1 and CDR2: SGHTA and FQGNSA. The CDR3 extends over 15 amino acids. Deletions cut 6 bases from V and 11 bases from J, with 25 bases between. The CDR3 region is CASSYRASGADGQYF. CDR3 bases: TGTGCCAGCAGTTACAGGGCATCCGGCGCTGATGGGCAGTACTTC. Variable domain in full (rest from reference TRBV7-2 and TRBJ2-5): GAGVSQSPSNKVTEKGKDVELRCDPISGHTALYWYRQSLGQGLEFLIYFQGNSAPDKSGLPSDRFSAERTGGSVSTLTIQRTQQEDSAVYLCASSYRASGADGQYFGPGTRLLVL.

This clonotype has just a few counts. A much larger clonotype is one base distant, so this may be a read error. V usage is TRBV29-1 and J usage is TRBJ2-5, with 7 positions matching TRBD2. The CDR3 runs 11 residues. Germline CDR1 reads SQVTM; CDR2 reads ANQGSEA. V was clipped by 7 bases and J by 11 bases; unmatched bases: 10. CDR3 DNA sequence: TGCAGCGGCCGGGGGGAGAATGAGCAGTACTTC. Protein sequence: CSGRGENEQYF.

Notes on this clonotype: The junction departs from germline at one end; a sequencing error may be responsible. The rearrangement uses TRBV7-2 and TRBJ2-3; either TRBD1 or TRBD2 may supply D (6 bases each). Per germline, CDR1 SGHTA and CDR2 FQGNSA. The CDR3 covers 14 residues. As DNA, the CDR3 is TGTGCCAGCAGCGCGGGACCAGGGGTGGATACGCGGTATTTT. This translates into CASSAGPGVDTRYF.

This clonotype was seen ten or more times. The gene calls are TRBV6-6 and TRBJ2-7; 7 bases are a match to TRBD1. With V trimmed by 0 bases and J by 3 bases, 2 bases remained unmatched. This CDR3 spans 14 amino acids. CDR1 is MNHNY, CDR2 SVGAGI, per germline (reference sequence). For the CDR3, the DNA is TGTGCCAGCAGTTACTCCGGGACAGACTACGAGCAGTACTTC. This sequence encodes CASSYSGTDYEQYF.

Comment on this clonotype: This may be a read error, as it is one base from a much larger clone. J is TRBJ2-1 and V is TRBV9; TRBD1 aligns across 10 bases. Germline V gene lookup returns CDR1 SGDLS and CDR2 YYNGEE. CDR3 length: 14 amino acids. The CDR3 coding sequence is TGTGTCAGCAGCGTGACTCGGGACAGGGGTTCGCAGTTCTTC. This gives the protein CVSSVTRDRGSQFF.

The chain's CDR3 is CASSQMTPNQYF. Here the CDR3 DNA reads TGTGCCAGCAGCCAAATGACTCCTAACCAGTACTTC. This chain joins TRBV11-2 and TRBJ2-5, with no clear D. Germline CDR1 reads SGHAT; CDR2 reads FQNNGV. The ends were cut back, 5 bases at V and 10 bases at J, with 14 bases in the middle. The CDR3 is made up of 12 amino acids.

This clonotype was counted ten times or more. V is TRBV12-3 or TRBV12-4 and J is TRBJ1-2, with 7 nucleotides matching TRBD1. CDR3 size: 14 residues. V was pared by 5 bases and J by 4 bases, with 7 bases of the junction left unmatched. In nucleotides, the CDR3 is TGTGCCAGCAGTAAAGACAGGGCCTTCTATGGCTACACCTTC. This encodes CASSKDRAFYGYTF.

This clonotype was counted many times. The rearrangement uses TRBV27 and TRBJ2-6; unclear D gene. The CDR3 runs to 15 residues. Between the trimmed V and J ends, which lost 5 bases and 0 bases, there was a span of 8 bases. Germline V gene sequence: CDR1 MNHEY, CDR2 SMNVEV (reference sequence). The CDR3 is CASSPIGSGANVLTF. As DNA, the CDR3 is TGTGCCAGCAGTCCAATAGGCTCTGGGGCCAACGTCCTGACTTTC.

The rearrangement joins TRBV13 to TRBJ2-3; D may be TRBD1 or TRBD2 (5 bases each). CDR1 is PRHDT and CDR2 is FYEKMQ in the germline V gene (reference sequence). The CDR3 extends over 14 amino acids. Trimming removed 2 bases from V and 9 bases from J, with 15 bases in between. CDR3 protein: CASSLTGLWETQYF. The CDR3 DNA follows: TGTGCCAGCAGCTTAACAGGTTTGTGGGAGACGCAGTATTTT.

This clonotype has only a few counts. One base away lies a much larger clone, so this may be a sequencing read error. The chain recombines TRBV6-1 with TRBJ2-1; D possibly corresponds to TRBD1 (5 bases). The CDR3 is made up of 14 amino acids. Germline V gene sequence: CDR1 MNHNS, CDR2 SASEGT. Trimming took 6 bases from V and 13 from J, leaving 22 bases between them. The CDR3 loop is CASRNRNEDETQFF. CDR3 bases: TGTGCCAGCAGAAACAGGAATGAAGACGAGACCCAGTTCTTC.

This clonotype was found many times. The V call is TRBV20-1, the J call TRBJ2-5; TRBD1 matches 10 bases. Germline CDR1 is DFQATT and CDR2 is SNEGSKA (reference sequence). Losses at the gene ends were 1 base for V and 2 bases for J; bases not matched to a gene: 4. The CDR3 is 15 amino acids. The CDR3 loop is CSARAGTGAQETQYF. Here the CDR3 DNA reads TGCAGTGCTAGAGCCGGGACAGGGGCGCAAGAGACCCAGTACTTC.

Comment on this clonotype: This clone may be a read error of a much larger clone one base away. This chain connects TRBV7-9 to TRBJ2-1, with a possible D match to TRBD1 (5 bases). The V and J ends lost 5 bases and 13 bases respectively, with 12 bases between them. The CDR3 loop spans 11 amino acids. The V gene's germline CDR1 is SEHNR and CDR2 FQNEAQ (reference sequence). The chain's CDR3 is CASSPRDVQFF. The CDR3 DNA follows: TGTGCCAGCAGCCCCAGGGATGTCCAGTTCTTC.

In nucleotides, the CDR3 is TGTGCCAGCAGGGGGACACTTTTTGACACTGAAGCTTTCTTT. Translating gives CASRGTLFDTEAFF. V and J are TRBV6-1 and TRBJ1-1; maybe TRBD1 (6 bases). Trimming removed 6 bases from V and 3 bases from J, with 14 bases in between. CDR3 length: 14 amino acids. Germline CDR1 MNHNS, CDR2 SASEGT.

V usage is TRBV6-6 and J usage is TRBJ1-1; D possibly corresponds to TRBD1 (5 bases). V was shortened by 6 bases and J by 3 bases, with 17 bases between the two germline ends. This CDR3 is built from 15 residues. Germline CDR1 and CDR2: MNHNY and SVGAGI (reference sequence). CDR3 nucleotide sequence: TGTGCCAGCAGCCCGGGGCGGCTCGAGGACACTGAAGCTTTCTTT. It specifies CASSPGRLEDTEAFF.